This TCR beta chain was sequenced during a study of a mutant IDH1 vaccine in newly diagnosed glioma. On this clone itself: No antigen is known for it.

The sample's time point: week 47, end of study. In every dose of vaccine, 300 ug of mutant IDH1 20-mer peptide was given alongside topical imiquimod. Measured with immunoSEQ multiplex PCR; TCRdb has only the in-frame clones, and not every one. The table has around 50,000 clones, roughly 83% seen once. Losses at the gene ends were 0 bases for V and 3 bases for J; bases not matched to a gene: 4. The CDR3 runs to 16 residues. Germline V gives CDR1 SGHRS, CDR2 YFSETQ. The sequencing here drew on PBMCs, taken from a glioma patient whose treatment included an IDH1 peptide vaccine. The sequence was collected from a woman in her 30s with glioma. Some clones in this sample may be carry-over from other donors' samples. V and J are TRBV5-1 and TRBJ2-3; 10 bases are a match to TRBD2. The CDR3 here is CASSLDLAGATDTQYF. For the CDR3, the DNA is TGCGCCAGCAGCTTGGACCTAGCGGGAGCAACAGATACGCAGTATTTT.